This record looks at one T cell receptor (beta chain) sequence and its context. Its specificity is unknown. The data were taken from a study of cytomegalovirus exposure and HLA in healthy donors. Both 60 Vbeta primers and 13 Jbeta primers went into the PCR. TCRdb keeps only in-frame clones here, not all; method: immunoSEQ multiplex PCR. Among roughly 97,000 clones listed, 75% to 80% were seen once. Regarding the study as a whole: Association with HLA alleles at 0.05 false discovery rate was found for 15,000 or so TCR beta sequences in a later analysis. In a later analysis, TCR association rates varied by HLA locus: DRB1 most, HLA-C fewest. It is likely that the observed cluster of highly shared sequence variants was a sequencing artifact.

The CDR3 spans 13 residues. Germline CDR1 SGHTA, CDR2 FQGNSA. The V and J ends lost 2 bases and 7 bases, in that order; junction bases with no gene match: 4. The chain uses TRBV7-2 and TRBJ1-2; TRBD1 matches at 7 bases. The TCR sequence derives from a man in his sixties in good health and CMV-seropositive. Sequenced: PBMCs. CDR3: CASSLNGQAGYTF. CDR3 sequence (DNA): TGTGCCAGCAGCTTAAACGGACAGGCTGGCTACACCTTC.